This T cell receptor (beta chain) was documented in a study of beta chain features in type 1 diabetes. In the study overall: The patients were much like the healthy donors in age, gender and cell yields.

V lost 4 bases, J lost 3 bases, and 7 bases stayed unmatched. The CDR3 runs 16 residues. CDR1 and CDR2 (germline): KGHSH, LQKENI. The sequenced template was cDNA made from the entire isolated RNA. Assay: immunoSEQ multiplex PCR; the TCRdb copy retains only in-frame clones and omits some. The sample lists around 160,000 clones, roughly 65% occurring once. For this clone: Antigen specificity is unknown.

General study points: Patients with type 1 diabetes carried fewer insertions and had more deletions at their VDJ junctions. There was a moderate but significant shortening of TCRB CDR3s in all four CD4+ subsets of Type 1 diabetes patients.

Donors underwent one heparinised blood draw, about 120 mL on average. Researchers reported sorting CD4+ naive, central memory, regulatory and stem cell-like memory cells via CD45RO/CCR7/CD25/CD127/CD95/CD27. The sequenced material came from naive CD4+ T cells from blood. The origin of this receptor is a man aged 25 to 40 with type 1 diabetes. The J gene is TRBJ2-3, the V gene TRBV18, with TRBD1 matching over 10 bases. The CDR3 sequence is CASSLQGQGDTDTQYF. CDR3 coding DNA: TGTGCCAGCTCACTCCAAGGACAGGGGGATACAGATACGCAGTATTTT. Filled out from reference TRBV18 and TRBJ2-3, the complete variable domain reads NAGVMQNPRHLVRRRGQEARLRCSPMKGHSHVYWYRQLPEEGLKFMVYLQKENIIDESGMPKERFSAEFPKEGPSILRIQQVVRGDSAAYFCASSLQGQGDTDTQYFGPGTRLTVL.